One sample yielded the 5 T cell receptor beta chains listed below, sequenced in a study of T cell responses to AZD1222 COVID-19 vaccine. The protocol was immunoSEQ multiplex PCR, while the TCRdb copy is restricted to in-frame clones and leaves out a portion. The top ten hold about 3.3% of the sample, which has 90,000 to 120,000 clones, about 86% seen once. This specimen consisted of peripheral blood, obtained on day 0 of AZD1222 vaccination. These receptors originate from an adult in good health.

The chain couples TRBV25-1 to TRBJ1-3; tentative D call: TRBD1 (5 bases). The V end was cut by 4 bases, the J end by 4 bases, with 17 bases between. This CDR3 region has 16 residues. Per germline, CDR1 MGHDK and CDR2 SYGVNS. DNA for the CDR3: TGTGCCAGCAGTGCTTGGGACCGAACTCCAGGAAACACCATATATTTT. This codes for CASSAWDRTPGNTIYF.

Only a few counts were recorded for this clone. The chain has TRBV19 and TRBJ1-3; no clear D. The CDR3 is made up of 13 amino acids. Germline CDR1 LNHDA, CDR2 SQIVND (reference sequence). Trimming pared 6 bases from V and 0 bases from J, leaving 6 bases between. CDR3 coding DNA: TGTGCCAGTAGGACCTTCTCTGGAAACACCATATATTTT. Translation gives CASRTFSGNTIYF.

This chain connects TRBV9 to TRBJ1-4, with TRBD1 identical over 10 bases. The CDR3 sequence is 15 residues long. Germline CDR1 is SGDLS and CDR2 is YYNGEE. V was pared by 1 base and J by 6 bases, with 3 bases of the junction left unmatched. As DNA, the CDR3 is TGTGCCAGCAGCGTACGACAGGGGGCTGATGAAAAACTGTTTTTT. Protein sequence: CASSVRQGADEKLFF.

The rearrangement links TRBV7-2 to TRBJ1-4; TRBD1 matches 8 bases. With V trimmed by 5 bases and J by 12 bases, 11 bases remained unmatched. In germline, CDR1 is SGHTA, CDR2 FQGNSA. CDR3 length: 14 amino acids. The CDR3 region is CASSPDRGGGELFF. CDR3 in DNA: TGTGCCAGCAGCCCAGACAGGGGCGGCGGGGAACTGTTTTTT.

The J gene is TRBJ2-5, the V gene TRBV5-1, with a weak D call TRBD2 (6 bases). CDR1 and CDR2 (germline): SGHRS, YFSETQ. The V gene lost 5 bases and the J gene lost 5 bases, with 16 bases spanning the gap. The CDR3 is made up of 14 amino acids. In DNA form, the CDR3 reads TGCGCCAGCAGACCCCTGGCTAGCGAGGAGACCCAGTACTTC. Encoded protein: CASRPLASEETQYF.